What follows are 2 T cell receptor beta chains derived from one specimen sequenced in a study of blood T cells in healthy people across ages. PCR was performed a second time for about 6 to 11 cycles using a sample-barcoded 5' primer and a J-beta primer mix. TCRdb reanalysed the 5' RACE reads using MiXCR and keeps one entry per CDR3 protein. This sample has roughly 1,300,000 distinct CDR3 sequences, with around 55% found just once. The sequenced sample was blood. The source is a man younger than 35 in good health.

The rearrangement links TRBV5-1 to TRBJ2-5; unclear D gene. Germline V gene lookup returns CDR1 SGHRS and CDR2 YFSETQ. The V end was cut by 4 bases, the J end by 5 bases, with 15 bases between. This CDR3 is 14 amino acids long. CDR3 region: CASSPILSLETQYF. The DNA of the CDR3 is TGCGCCAGCAGCCCAATACTAAGTCTGGAGACCCAGTACTTC.

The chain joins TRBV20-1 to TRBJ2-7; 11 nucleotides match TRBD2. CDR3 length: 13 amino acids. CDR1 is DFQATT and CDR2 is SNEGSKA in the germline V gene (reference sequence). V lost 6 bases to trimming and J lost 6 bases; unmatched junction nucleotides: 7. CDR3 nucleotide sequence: TGCAGTGCAAACGAGGGGACTAGCGGCGAGCAGTACTTC. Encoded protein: CSANEGTSGEQYF.